This entry lists 8 T cell receptor beta chains sequenced from one sample in a study of glioma-infiltrating T cells after dendritic cell vaccination. TCRdb's copy holds only in-frame clones and misses some; the assay was immunoSEQ multiplex PCR. Of under 75,000 clones listed, approximately 81% were seen once; the top ten hold about 8.3%. Noted time point: after dendritic cell vaccination, including at tumor progression/relapse. Sequenced here: blood, sampled after dendritic cell vaccination. These receptors were collected from a human donor with glioblastoma.

The genes are TRBV9 and TRBJ1-4, with a possible D match to TRBD1 (5 bases). In germline, CDR1 is SGDLS, CDR2 YYNGEE. The CDR3 is 15 amino acids. Trimming left V 3 bases short and J 8 bases short, with 17 bases between. CDR3 DNA: TGTGCCAGCAGCGAAGCAGGGACTTTCGAGGAAAAACTGTTTTTT. Amino acids: CASSEAGTFEEKLFF.

The chain combines TRBV7-9 with TRBJ2-1; TRBD2 matches at 11 bases. With V trimmed by 4 bases and J by 9 bases, 5 bases remained unmatched. Germline CDR1 reads SEHNR; CDR2 reads FQNEAQ (reference sequence). The CDR3 length is 14 residues. The chain's CDR3 is CASSYAGLAVEQFF. CDR3 DNA: TGTGCCAGCAGCTACGCGGGACTAGCGGTTGAGCAGTTCTTC.

By sample fraction, this clone is medium-sized. J is TRBJ2-1 and V is TRBV6-1; 11 nucleotides agree with TRBD2. Germline CDR1 and CDR2: MNHNS and SASEGT. This CDR3 is built from 15 residues. V was pared by 0 bases and J by 6 bases, with 1 base of the junction left unmatched. The CDR3 loop is CASSEASGGANEQFF. Here the CDR3 DNA reads TGTGCCAGCAGTGAAGCTAGCGGGGGGGCCAATGAGCAGTTCTTC.

CDR3 loop: CASSLYPANYGYTF. The DNA of the CDR3 is TGTGCCAGCAGTTTATACCCAGCTAACTATGGCTACACCTTC. The chain carries TRBV27 and TRBJ1-2; D is unresolved. Germline CDR1 MNHEY, CDR2 SMNVEV (reference sequence). The CDR3 is 14 residues long. Trimming took off 1 base at V and 0 bases at J, with 6 bases between the two ends.

The chain links TRBV7-8 to TRBJ2-1; the match to TRBD1 covers 9 bases. The germline gives CDR1 SGHVS, CDR2 FQNEAQ. The CDR3 runs to 16 residues. After removal of 3 bases from V and 3 bases from J, the junction contained 6 bases not matched to a gene. CDR3 nucleotides: TGTGCCAGCAGCTTCAACCGGGACAGGGTCTACAATGAGCAGTTCTTC. Protein sequence: CASSFNRDRVYNEQFF. Combining the CDR3 with reference TRBV7-8 and TRBJ2-1 gives the whole variable domain GAGVSQSPRYKVAKRGQDVALRCDPISGHVSLFWYQQALGQGPEFLTYFQNEAQLDKSGLPSDRFFAERPEGSVSTLKIQRTQQEDSAVYLCASSFNRDRVYNEQFFGPGTRLTVL.

The chain couples TRBV5-1 to TRBJ2-7, with 10 bases aligning to TRBD2. The CDR3 is 16 residues long. J gave up 2 bases and V 7 bases, and 12 bases lay outside the gene matches. CDR1 and CDR2 (germline): SGHRS, YFSETQ. The CDR3 is CASGKILAGITYEQYF. The CDR3 DNA reads as TGCGCCAGCGGGAAGATACTAGCGGGGATCACCTACGAGCAGTACTTC.

CDR3 in DNA: TGTGCCAGCAGAATAGCGGGGAACGGCGGGGAGCTGTTTTTT. Translating gives CASRIAGNGGELFF. J is TRBJ2-2 and V is TRBV9; TRBD2 agrees at 8 bases. CDR3 length equals 14 residues. Germline lookup yields CDR1 SGDLS and CDR2 YYNGEE. J lost 7 bases, V lost 5 bases, and 7 bases had no gene match.

Comment on this clone: The junction departs from germline at one end; a sequencing error may be responsible. J is TRBJ1-6 and V is TRBV5-4; 7 bases map to TRBD1. This CDR3 is 15 amino acids long. Germline CDR1 reads SGHNT; CDR2 reads YYREEE (reference sequence). The DNA for the CDR3 is TGCGCCAGCAGCCAGTCGAGGGGGCTGGGTTCACCCCTCCACTTT. It specifies CASSQSRGLGSPLHF.